Shown below are 32 T cell receptor beta chains from a single sample sequenced in a study of identical twins (dated by TCRdb to about 2016). Library generation was performed with 5' RACE. Sequencing relied on an Illumina HiSeq 2000. TCRdb reran the public reads through fastp at Q25 and MiXCR, keeping productive beta chains. Rows are unified per CDR3 protein, each entry keeping the most common DNA and genes. Present in this sample are some 600,000 distinct CDR3 sequences, around 7.4% of which were seen just once. The top ten clonotypes cover roughly 1.6% of the sample. This sample was shared with a second study, whose subject was yellow fever vaccine responses in identical twins.

Sample: PBMCs. The receptor set was obtained from a woman in her late teens or twenties in good health.

This clonotype was detected many times. V is TRBV6-1 and J is TRBJ1-5; TRBD1 is a possible D gene (5 bases). V was clipped by 6 bases and J by 5 bases, with 17 bases between them. The germline V gene encodes CDR1 MNHNS and CDR2 SASEGT. This CDR3 contains 15 residues. The DNA of the CDR3 is TGTGCCAGCAGGGGGACTCAGGGTTCTCATCAGCCCCAGCATTTT. It yields the protein CASRGTQGSHQPQHF.

This clonotype has more than one count but fewer than ten. V and J are TRBV5-1 and TRBJ1-1, with D possibly matching TRBD1 (6 bases). Trimming took 4 bases from V and 7 from J, leaving 11 bases between them. CDR1 and CDR2 from the germline V gene are SGHRS and YFSETQ. There are 12 residues in the CDR3. The CDR3 nucleotides are TGCGCCAGCAGCCCAGACAGGAATGAAGCTTTCTTT. Translation gives CASSPDRNEAFF.

The rearrangement links TRBV6-5 to TRBJ1-6; no firm D call. Per the germline V gene, CDR1 is MNHEY and CDR2 is SVGAGI. The CDR3 sequence is 16 residues long. The V end was cut by 0 bases, the J end by 5 bases, with 11 bases between. In nucleotides, the CDR3 is TGTGCCAGCAGTTACTCGGGCAGTCCACATAATTCACCCCTCCACTTT. Its protein product is CASSYSGSPHNSPLHF.

This clonotype showed up just a few times. The rearrangement uses TRBV11-3 and TRBJ2-1; 12 bases are a match to TRBD2. Germline values: CDR1 SGHNT, CDR2 YENEEA. V lost 11 bases to trimming and J lost 8 bases; unmatched junction nucleotides: 13. The CDR3 spans 15 residues. The CDR3 loop reads CAEVGLAGLRDEQFF. CDR3 nucleotides: TGTGCCGAAGTCGGACTAGCGGGGTTAAGGGATGAGCAGTTCTTC.

The gene calls are TRBV28 and TRBJ2-7, with D possibly TRBD2 on 5 matching bases. The germline V gene has CDR1 MDHEN and CDR2 SYDVKM. Trimming took off 2 bases at V and 7 bases at J, with 12 bases between the two ends. This CDR3 has 13 residues. CDR3 protein: CASSLMIGSEQYF. The CDR3 DNA follows: TGTGCCAGCAGTTTAATGATTGGGAGTGAGCAGTACTTC.

In this sample, this clonotype turned up many times. The chain uses TRBV12-3 or TRBV12-4 and TRBJ2-1; TRBD1 matches at 10 bases. This CDR3 region has 15 residues. The V gene end was trimmed by 6 bases and the J gene end by 5 bases; junction bases not matched to a gene: 7. The CDR3 spells CASRDSGTGDNEQFF. As DNA, the CDR3 is TGTGCCAGCAGGGATTCCGGGACAGGGGACAATGAGCAGTTCTTC.

This clonotype was seen a handful of times. This chain joins TRBV20-1 and TRBJ2-7, with D perhaps TRBD1 or TRBD2 (7 bases each). V shed 0 bases and J shed 5 bases, with 20 bases lying between them. Looked up from germline, CDR1 is DFQATT and CDR2 is SNEGSKA (reference sequence). The CDR3 has 16 amino acids. CDR3 amino acids: CSARDRGAGGGDEQYF. CDR3 coding DNA: TGCAGTGCTAGAGATAGGGGAGCAGGGGGAGGGGACGAGCAGTACTTC.

This clonotype has at least ten counts. This rearrangement joins TRBV12-3 or TRBV12-4 to TRBJ1-6, with no clear D. The CDR3 has 12 amino acids. Trimming removed 3 bases at V and 7 bases at J, with 4 bases between. The CDR3 is CASSFPNSPLHF. The CDR3 nucleotides read TGTGCCAGCAGTTTTCCGAATTCACCCCTCCACTTT.

The chain uses TRBV20-1 and TRBJ2-7; no clear D. V lost 5 bases to trimming and J lost 5 bases, with 10 bases between them. Germline CDR1 and CDR2: DFQATT and SNEGSKA (reference sequence). The CDR3 is 11 amino acids. Written as DNA, the CDR3 is TGCAGTGCTCGGTTTATTGACGAGCAGTACTTC. It is translated as CSARFIDEQYF.

V gene TRBV10-3 combines with J gene TRBJ2-4, with 8 bases matching TRBD2. Germline CDR1 is ENHRY and CDR2 is SYGVKD. Unmatched junction bases numbered 4, after V lost 2 bases and J lost 7 bases. The CDR3 spans 14 residues. The CDR3 loop is CAISEREGLNIQYF. The CDR3 nucleotides read TGTGCCATCAGTGAGCGGGAGGGTTTGAACATTCAGTACTTC.

This clonotype came up a few times. The chain uses TRBV27 and TRBJ2-1; D gene unclear. Germline V gene sequence: CDR1 MNHEY, CDR2 SMNVEV (reference sequence). Trimming took 5 bases from V and 4 from J, leaving 6 bases between them. This CDR3 is built from 12 residues. CDR3 DNA: TGTGCCAGCAGTCAAAAATACAATGAGCAGTTCTTC. Amino acid sequence: CASSQKYNEQFF.

V is TRBV25-1 and J is TRBJ2-1; D is perhaps TRBD1 (6 bases). Trimming cost V 8 bases and J 10 bases, with 15 bases left between them. CDR3 length: 12 amino acids. Per the germline V gene, CDR1 is MGHDK and CDR2 is SYGVNS. CDR3 nucleotides: TGTGCCAGCGCTTTGGGGGCCAAAGAGCAGTTCTTC. It specifies CASALGAKEQFF.

V and J are TRBV15 and TRBJ1-5; perhaps TRBD1 as D (5 bases). Trimming took 0 bases from V and 6 from J, leaving 12 bases between them. Germline-derived CDR1 and CDR2 are LNHNV and YYDKDF (reference sequence). The CDR3 spans 15 residues. CDR3 region: CATSRDRTYGQPQHF. CDR3 DNA: TGTGCCACCAGCAGAGACCGGACATATGGTCAGCCCCAGCATTTT.

This clonotype showed up many times. This chain connects TRBV14 to TRBJ2-3; D remains unclear. Germline V gives CDR1 SGHDN, CDR2 FVKESK. The CDR3 contains 13 residues. Trimming took 2 bases from V and 4 from J, leaving 7 bases between them. This CDR3 reads CASSQRSSDTQYF. As DNA, the CDR3 is TGTGCCAGCAGCCAACGGAGTTCAGATACGCAGTATTTT. The variable domain in full, with the rest retrieved from reference TRBV14 and TRBJ2-3, is EAGVTQFPSHSVIEKGQTVTLRCDPISGHDNLYWYRRVMGKEIKFLLHFVKESKQDESGMPNNRFLAERTGGTYSTLKVQPAELEDSGVYFCASSQRSSDTQYFGPGTRLTVL.

The sample holds many counts of this clonotype. The V gene is TRBV2, the J gene TRBJ2-3, with 7 bases lining up with TRBD2. Germline lookup yields CDR1 SNHLY and CDR2 FYNNEI. The length of the CDR3 is 16 residues. The V and J ends lost 3 bases and 3 bases, in that order; junction bases with no gene match: 9. In DNA form, the CDR3 reads TGTGCCAGCAGTGACTCTAGCGGAAGGGTGACAGATACGCAGTATTTT. Translating gives CASSDSSGRVTDTQYF.

The sample holds many counts of this clonotype. The chain joins TRBV20-1 to TRBJ1-2, with TRBD1 as a possible D gene (6 bases). Germline loops: CDR1 DFQATT, CDR2 SNEGSKA (reference sequence). Deletions cut 3 bases from V and 8 bases from J, with 13 bases between. The CDR3 runs to 12 residues. The CDR3 coding sequence is TGCAGTGCTAGTATGGGGGCGTGGGGCTACACCTTC. It is translated as CSASMGAWGYTF.

This chain uses TRBV2 with TRBJ1-1; maybe TRBD1 (5 bases). Germline V CDR1 and CDR2: SNHLY, FYNNEI. Trimming shortened V by 9 bases and J by 0 bases, and 11 bases separated the two germline ends. The CDR3 runs 13 residues. The CDR3 DNA is TGTGCCAGAAATACAGGACTGAACACTGAAGCTTTCTTT. This translates into CARNTGLNTEAFF. The variable domain in full, completed from reference TRBV2 and TRBJ1-1, reads EPEVTQTPSHQVTQMGQEVILRCVPISNHLYFYWYRQILGQKVEFLVSFYNNEISEKSEIFDDQFSVERPDGSNFTLKIRSTKLEDSAMYFCARNTGLNTEAFFGQGTRLTVV.

This clonotype came up many times. The chain carries TRBV25-1 and TRBJ2-3, with 8 positions matching TRBD2. This CDR3 contains 16 residues. V shed 0 bases, J shed 9 bases, and the junction held 11 bases outside the gene matches. Per the germline V gene, CDR1 is MGHDK and CDR2 is SYGVNS. Written as DNA, the CDR3 is TGTGCCAGCAGTGAATACCCGGGAGGGTTCTTGCACACGCAGTATTTT. This sequence encodes CASSEYPGGFLHTQYF.

In the case of this clonotype: An end of the junction does not agree with germline; a read error may underlie this. The gene calls are TRBV28 and TRBJ2-1; D unclear. CDR1 and CDR2 (germline): MDHEN, SYDVKM. CDR3 length: 14 residues. The CDR3 loop reads CASSLSLHDNEQFF. The CDR3 coding sequence is TGTGCCAGCAGTTTAAGTCTGCACGACAACGAGCAGTTCTTC.

This clonotype was found many times. The J gene is TRBJ1-6, the V gene TRBV25-1; 7 bases are a match to TRBD1. V trimming: 6 bases; J trimming: 10 bases; junction bases outside the gene matches: 6. This CDR3 comprises 13 residues. Germline V gene sequence: CDR1 MGHDK, CDR2 SYGVNS. The CDR3 loop reads CASRSGQRSPLHF. CDR3 in DNA: TGTGCCAGCAGATCGGGACAGAGATCACCCCTCCACTTT.

The chain has TRBV7-6 and TRBJ2-3; no reliable D call. Trimming removed 2 bases at V and 0 bases at J, with 9 bases between. CDR1 is SGHVS and CDR2 is FNYEAQ in the germline V gene. This CDR3 comprises 15 residues. For the CDR3, the DNA is TGTGCCAGCAGCTTATACGCGGCTAGCACAGATACGCAGTATTTT. Translation: CASSLYAASTDTQYF. Combining the CDR3 with reference TRBV7-6 and TRBJ2-3 gives the whole variable domain GAGVSQSPRYKVTKRGQDVALRCDPISGHVSLYWYRQALGQGPEFLTYFNYEAQQDKSGLPNDRFSAERPEGSISTLTIQRTEQRDSAMYRCASSLYAASTDTQYFGPGTRLTVL.

This chain links TRBV20-1 with TRBJ2-1, with D possibly matching TRBD1 (6 bases). Between the trimmed V and J ends, which lost 6 bases and 7 bases, there was a span of 13 bases. The CDR3 covers 12 residues. The germline V gene has CDR1 DFQATT and CDR2 SNEGSKA (reference sequence). CDR3 loop: CSATGWGNEQFF. The CDR3 bases are TGCAGTGCCACAGGGTGGGGTAATGAGCAGTTCTTC.

The chain couples TRBV9 to TRBJ2-3; D ambiguous. Germline lookup yields CDR1 SGDLS and CDR2 YYNGEE. With 0 bases removed from V and 0 bases from J, the gap between germline ends came to 11 bases. The CDR3 totals 16 residues. For the CDR3, the DNA is TGTGCCAGCAGCGTAGCGTCTTCAGATAGCACAGATACGCAGTATTTT. Translation: CASSVASSDSTDTQYF.

Ten or more counts support this clonotype. V gene TRBV21-1 combines with J gene TRBJ1-1; TRBD1 is the table's D call, not checked against the DNA. TRBV21-1 is labeled a pseudogene. This CDR3 contains 16 residues. CDR3 coding DNA: TGTGCCAGCAGACGCCAGGCCGGGACAGGGGAAACTGAAGCTTTCTTT. Its protein is CASRRQAGTGETEAFF.

This clonotype was counted a few times. This chain uses TRBV5-1 with TRBJ1-5, with D possibly TRBD1 on 5 matching bases. V shed 6 bases and J shed 1 base, with 14 bases lying between them. The germline V gene encodes CDR1 SGHRS and CDR2 YFSETQ. The CDR3 runs to 15 residues. The CDR3 coding sequence is TGCGCCAGCAAGGGGCGGGCGTGGAGCAATCAGCCCCAGCATTTT. This codes for CASKGRAWSNQPQHF. The whole variable domain, remainder taken from reference TRBV5-1 and TRBJ1-5, is KAGVTQTPRYLIKTRGQQVTLSCSPISGHRSVSWYQQTPGQGLQFLFEYFSETQRNKGNFPGRFSGRQFSNSRSEMNVSTLELGDSALYLCASKGRAWSNQPQHFGDGTRLSIL.

In this sample, this clonotype turned up a few times. The chain is built from TRBV28 and TRBJ2-2, with D tentatively TRBD2 (6 bases). The germline V gene encodes CDR1 MDHEN and CDR2 SYDVKM. The CDR3 totals 11 residues. The CDR3 region has the DNA TGTGCGAGCGGGTGGACCGGGGAGCTGTTTTTT. Its protein is CASGWTGELFF.

The CDR3 protein is CASSLNKEKLFF. The CDR3 nucleotides read TGCGCCAGCAGCCTCAACAAAGAAAAACTGTTTTTT. The V and J genes are TRBV5-1 and TRBJ1-4; the D is unclear. Germline V CDR1 and CDR2: SGHRS, YFSETQ. The CDR3 loop spans 12 amino acids. V was clipped by 4 bases and J by 8 bases, with 9 bases between them. The full variable domain, its missing parts supplied by reference TRBV5-1 and TRBJ1-4, is KAGVTQTPRYLIKTRGQQVTLSCSPISGHRSVSWYQQTPGQGLQFLFEYFSETQRNKGNFPGRFSGRQFSNSRSEMNVSTLELGDSALYLCASSLNKEKLFFGSGTQLSVL.

This chain uses TRBV12-3 or TRBV12-4 with TRBJ2-1; 9 bases fit TRBD2. This CDR3 comprises 13 residues. J was trimmed by 7 bases and V by 7 bases; bases with no gene match: 5. The CDR3: CASKLAGINEQFF. The CDR3 bases are TGTGCCAGCAAGCTAGCGGGGATTAATGAGCAGTTCTTC.

This clonotype was recorded many times. V is TRBV27 and J is TRBJ1-5, with unresolved D. V dropped 2 bases and J dropped 4 bases, with 12 bases sitting between them. The germline V gene encodes CDR1 MNHEY and CDR2 SMNVEV (reference sequence). The CDR3 is 15 residues long. The CDR3 coding sequence is TGTGCCAGCAGTTTAAATATAGGAGGGAATCAGCCCCAGCATTTT. Its protein is CASSLNIGGNQPQHF.

Ten or more counts support this clonotype. The chain is built from TRBV29-1 and TRBJ2-5; a weak D match, TRBD2 (6 bases). The germline CDR1 and CDR2 sequences are SQVTM and ANQGSEA. The CDR3 is made up of 12 amino acids. V lost 4 bases and J lost 2, with 8 bases in between. The CDR3 DNA reads as TGCAGCGTTGGGGGGGTACAAGAGACCCAGTACTTC. Encoded protein: CSVGGVQETQYF.

This clonotype was counted at least ten times. V usage is TRBV10-3 and J usage is TRBJ1-1, with 8 nucleotides matching TRBD1. The CDR3 consists of 13 residues. V shed 6 bases and J 3 bases; nucleotides not matched to a gene: 3. Germline-derived CDR1 and CDR2 are ENHRY and SYGVKD. CDR3 nucleotides: TGTGCCATCAGGCAGGGGGCATACACTGAAGCTTTCTTT. It codes for CAIRQGAYTEAFF.

The chain carries TRBV6-1 and TRBJ1-2, with 8 bases identical to TRBD1. J lost 5 bases, V lost 6 bases, and 11 bases had no gene match. This CDR3 has 15 residues. Germline CDR1 reads MNHNS; CDR2 reads SASEGT. The CDR3 here is CASRTDRAFLYGYTF. CDR3 DNA: TGTGCCAGCAGGACGGACAGGGCTTTCCTATATGGCTACACCTTC.